These T cell receptor beta chains were read from a single sample in a study of cytomegalovirus exposure and HLA in healthy donors. Here immunoSEQ multiplex PCR was the method, and the copy in TCRdb shows in-frame clones only, minus some. The sample table includes about 35,000 clones. Specimen: PBMCs. The receptors here all came from a man in his forties in good health and CMV-seronegative. CDR3s include the opening cysteine and the closing phenylalanine or tryptophan. A D gene is named only where the DNA matches it firmly.

D,J,V,DNA,CDR3
TRBD2,TRBJ2-5,TRBV5-4,TGTGCCAGCAGCTTGGCCTTAGCGGGAGAGACGACCCAGTACTTC,CASSLALAGETTQYF
NA,TRBJ1-1,TRBV29-1,TGCAGCGTTGAAACGAGGGCGAACACTGAAGCTTTCTTT,CSVETRANTEAFF
NA,TRBJ2-5,TRBV19,TGTGCCAGTAGTCCCGGACTACTGAGGGCCCAAGAGACCCAGTACTTC,CASSPGLLRAQETQYF
NA,TRBJ2-1,TRBV2,TGTGCCAGCAGTAGAGACAGTGACAATGAGCAGTTCTTC,CASSRDSDNEQFF
TRBD1,TRBJ2-2,TRBV5-1,TGCGCCAGCAGCTTGGGGGGACAGGGAATCACCGGGGAGCTGTTTTTT,CASSLGGQGITGELFF
NA,TRBJ1-5,TRBV25-1,TGTGCCAGCAGCCGGGGGATGGATCAGCCCCAGCATTTT,CASSRGMDQPQHF
NA,TRBJ1-1,TRBV9,TGTGCCAGCAGCGTAGGTTTCCTCGGGGTAGGGAACACTGAAGCTTTCTTT,CASSVGFLGVGNTEAFF
NA,TRBJ2-7,TRBV30,TGTGCCTGGAGTGGAGGGACAACCTACGAGCAGTACTTC,CAWSGGTTYEQYF
NA,TRBJ1-1,TRBV2,TGTGCCAGCAGTGACGAGCCGAACACTGAAGCTTTCTTT,CASSDEPNTEAFF
TRBD1,TRBJ1-5,TRBV30,TGTGCCTGGGACCCGGGACAGGGTAGGCCCCAGCATTTT,CAWDPGQGRPQHF
TRBD1,TRBJ1-2,TRBV6-6,TGTGCCAGCAGTTACGGGGGACAGGGGTGCTCCTTC,CASSYGGQGCSF
NA,TRBJ1-2,TRBV6-6,TGTGCCAGCAGTTCCCCACCACAGGGCCCCATGGGCTACACCTTC,CASSSPPQGPMGYTF
TRBD2,TRBJ2-7,TRBV4-3,TGCGCCAGCAGCCAAGATGGGACTAGCGGAGCCTACGAGCAGTACTTC,CASSQDGTSGAYEQYF
NA,TRBJ2-1,TRBV19,TGTGCCAGCCGTAGGGCCCGGAGAGAGGGTGAGCAGTTCTTC,CASRRARREGEQFF
NA,TRBJ1-2,TRBV5-6,TGTGCCAGCAGTTTGAGGCGAGGATATGGCTACACCTTC,CASSLRRGYGYTF
NA,TRBJ1-1,TRBV6-1,TGTGCCAGCAGTCCCACAGGGCCCGACACTGAAGCTTTCTTT,CASSPTGPDTEAFF
NA,TRBJ2-2,TRBV6-5,TGTGCCAGCAGTCGGACGGGAAACACCGGGGAGCTGTTTTTT,CASSRTGNTGELFF
NA,TRBJ1-3,TRBV2,TGTGCCAGCAGTGCCGAGTCTGGAAACACCATATATTTT,CASSAESGNTIYF
NA,TRBJ2-2,TRBV6-5,TGTGCCAGCAGTTACTCGTTTACAGGGATCACCGGGGAGCTGTTTTTT,CASSYSFTGITGELFF
TRBD1,TRBJ2-2,TRBV6-5,TGTGCCAGCAGTTCGATGCCGGGACAGGGGTCCGGGGAGCTGTTTTTT,CASSSMPGQGSGELFF